The 24 T cell receptor beta chains listed next were all sequenced from one sample in a study of neurological immune-mediated disorders. A single record per CDR3 protein comes from TCRdb applying MiXCR to the 5' RACE reads. The profile shows roughly 30,000 distinct CDR3 sequences, roughly 23% of them singletons. The sequencing sample was made of CD4+ T cells from blood. The receptors were gathered from a man in his forties or fifties with HTLV-1-associated myelopathy (HAM/TSP).

A few counts support this clonotype. The rearrangement joins TRBV3-1 to TRBJ1-1; D gene ambiguous. There are 14 residues in the CDR3. The germline V gene encodes CDR1 LGHDT and CDR2 YNNKEL (reference sequence). Trimming removed 1 base at V and 1 base at J, with 7 bases between. The CDR3 sequence: CASSQGVQNTEAFF. The CDR3 DNA reads as TGTGCCAGCAGCCAAGGGGTTCAGAACACTGAAGCTTTCTTT. Looking up the rest from reference TRBV3-1 and TRBJ1-1 gives the full variable domain: DTAVSQTPKYLVTQMGNDKSIKCEQNLGHDTMYWYKQDSKKFLKIMFSYNNKELIINETVPNRFSPKSPDKAHLNLHINSLELGDSAVYFCASSQGVQNTEAFFGQGTRLTVV.

This clonotype was counted ten times or more. V is TRBV4-2 and J is TRBJ2-5, with 9 bases aligning to TRBD2. Germline trimming cut 0 bases from V and 5 bases from J; bases unmatched to any gene: 4. In germline, CDR1 is LGHNA, CDR2 YNFKEQ. CDR3 length: 15 residues. CDR3 sequence: CASSQDGTSSETQYF. As DNA, the CDR3 is TGTGCCAGCAGCCAAGATGGGACTAGCTCGGAGACCCAGTACTTC.

This clonotype was picked up many times. The CDR3 sequence is CASSRDETGVGYTF. The CDR3 DNA follows: TGTGCCAGCAGCCGAGATGAGACAGGGGTGGGCTACACCTTC. The genes are TRBV11-2 and TRBJ1-2, with 8 bases identical to TRBD1. Germline CDR1 and CDR2: SGHAT and FQNNGV. Trimming cost V 5 bases and J 8 bases; bases outside gene matches: 10. This CDR3 region has 14 residues.

This clonotype was counted at least ten times. The chain couples TRBV10-3 to TRBJ1-5; D not certain. Germline CDR1 is ENHRY and CDR2 is SYGVKD. Trimming took 3 bases from V and 8 from J, leaving 8 bases between them. The CDR3 is 12 amino acids. The CDR3: CAISDRQEPQHF. The DNA of the CDR3 is TGTGCCATCAGTGACAGGCAGGAGCCCCAGCATTTT.

The rearrangement joins TRBV20-1 to TRBJ1-2; D is unclear. Germline lookup yields CDR1 DFQATT and CDR2 SNEGSKA (reference sequence). This CDR3 has 13 residues. V lost 3 bases and J lost 7, with 15 bases in between. The chain's CDR3 is CSASQTEWGGYTF. The CDR3 region has the DNA TGCAGTGCTAGTCAGACGGAGTGGGGTGGCTACACCTTC.

This clonotype has a count of ten or more. This chain uses TRBV7-8 with TRBJ2-6; TRBD1 aligns across 10 bases. The CDR3 totals 19 residues. Germline CDR1 reads SGHVS; CDR2 reads FQNEAQ. V was clipped by 0 bases and J by 1 base; unmatched bases: 6. The CDR3 region is CASSLAGGQGVSGANVLTF. The CDR3 bases are TGTGCCAGCAGCTTAGCAGGAGGACAGGGGGTATCTGGGGCCAACGTCCTGACTTTC.

This clonotype was counted many times. The chain uses TRBV14 and TRBJ1-2; 7 bases are a match to TRBD1. The V gene's germline CDR1 is SGHDN and CDR2 FVKESK. V was clipped by 0 bases and J by 4 bases; unmatched bases: 5. The CDR3 runs to 15 residues. The CDR3 bases are TGTGCCAGCAGCCAAGAACAGGGGTTCGGCTATGGCTACACCTTC. This codes for CASSQEQGFGYGYTF.

In this sample, this clonotype turned up many times. In DNA, the CDR3 is TGCGCCAGCAGCCAAGTAACAGGCGGGACAGGGGCCACCGGGGAGCTGTTTTTT. This sequence encodes CASSQVTGGTGATGELFF. V usage is TRBV4-1 and J usage is TRBJ2-2; 10 bases are a match to TRBD1. V dropped 1 base and J dropped 4; count of bases not matched to a gene: 9. CDR1 is MGHRA, CDR2 YSYEKL, per germline. The CDR3 sequence is 18 residues long.

At least ten counts were recorded for this clonotype. The chain has TRBV20-1 and TRBJ1-3; unclear D gene. CDR3 length: 15 amino acids. V was clipped by 0 bases and J by 0 bases, with 9 bases between them. The germline V gene has CDR1 DFQATT and CDR2 SNEGSKA (reference sequence). In nucleotides, the CDR3 is TGCAGTGCTAGAGATGGGGAGAGCTCTGGAAACACCATATATTTT. This codes for CSARDGESSGNTIYF.

The J gene is TRBJ1-1, the V gene TRBV7-2, with D unresolved. This CDR3 has 14 amino acids. The germline V gene has CDR1 SGHTA and CDR2 FQGNSA. The V and J ends lost 1 base and 10 bases respectively, with 16 bases between them. Written as DNA, the CDR3 is TGTGCCAGCAGCTTAGATGGACGCAGCTCGGGAGCTTTCTTT. Its translation: CASSLDGRSSGAFF.

There are many counts of this clonotype. The chain recombines TRBV5-1 with TRBJ2-7, with D perhaps being TRBD1 or TRBD2 (5 bases each). Trimming removed 6 bases at V and 9 bases at J, with 28 bases between. From germline, CDR1 is SGHRS and CDR2 YFSETQ. The CDR3 sequence is 16 residues long. The CDR3 DNA reads as TGCGCCAGCATCCTCAAGCCGGGACCTGACCTAAGCGGGCAGTACTTC. Its protein is CASILKPGPDLSGQYF.

Ten or more counts support this clonotype. V and J are TRBV6-5 and TRBJ1-1, with 8 bases identical to TRBD1. This CDR3 is built from 16 residues. The J segment lost 4 bases and the V segment lost 5 bases, leaving 12 bases of the junction unmatched. CDR1 is MNHEY and CDR2 is SVGAGI in the germline V gene. CDR3 protein: CASSRGRYTGGTEAFF. As DNA, the CDR3 is TGTGCCAGCAGTAGGGGGAGATACACAGGGGGCACTGAAGCTTTCTTT.

This clonotype came up many times. This chain links TRBV29-1 with TRBJ1-3; D remains ambiguous. The germline CDR1 and CDR2 sequences are SQVTM and ANQGSEA. This CDR3 is built from 13 residues. Between the trimmed V and J ends, which lost 4 bases and 2 bases, there was a span of 9 bases. In nucleotides, the CDR3 is TGCAGCGTTGGGACGGTAGCTGGAAACACCATATATTTT. It codes for CSVGTVAGNTIYF.

The chain links TRBV5-6 to TRBJ1-6, with TRBD1 matching 10 bases. Unmatched junction bases numbered 21, after V lost 8 bases and J lost 10 bases. The CDR3 has 18 amino acids. The germline CDR1 and CDR2 sequences are SGHDT and YYEEEE. CDR3 region: CARRRSSTRDRGRSPLHF. The CDR3 nucleotides read TGTGCCAGGAGGAGAAGTTCCACAAGGGACAGGGGACGATCACCCCTCCACTTT.

In its sample, this clonotype was seen many times. The V gene is TRBV20-1, the J gene TRBJ2-1; D is ambiguous. Germline CDR1 is DFQATT and CDR2 is SNEGSKA (reference sequence). This CDR3 has 13 amino acids. Trimming stripped 0 bases from V and 5 bases from J, with 8 bases between. For the CDR3, the DNA is TGCAGTGCTAGAGACGGGCTGCACAATGAGCAGTTCTTC. Amino acid sequence: CSARDGLHNEQFF.

This clonotype was seen a handful of times. It may be a read error: a sequence one base away is much more abundant. The chain employs TRBV18 and TRBJ2-7; no definite D call. From germline, CDR1 is KGHSH and CDR2 LQKENI. Trimming took 3 bases from V and 4 from J, leaving 7 bases between them. The CDR3 extends over 12 amino acids. CDR3 DNA: TGTGCCAGCTCACCTCGGGCGTACGAGCAGTACTTC. Encoded protein: CASSPRAYEQYF.

The chain links TRBV4-2 to TRBJ2-3; 13 nucleotides match TRBD2. CDR1 LGHNA and CDR2 YNFKEQ come from the germline V gene. V lost 0 bases, J lost 8 bases, and 11 bases stayed unmatched. The CDR3 loop spans 18 amino acids. This CDR3 reads CASSQETSGGPLDGTQYF. The CDR3 nucleotides are TGTGCCAGCAGCCAAGAGACTAGCGGGGGGCCCCTAGACGGTACGCAGTATTTT.

This clonotype was found many times. The chain joins TRBV20-1 to TRBJ2-3, with 9 bases aligning to TRBD2. Germline V gene lookup returns CDR1 DFQATT and CDR2 SNEGSKA (reference sequence). CDR3 length: 15 residues. After removal of 1 base from V and 2 bases from J, the junction contained 4 bases not matched to a gene. Written as DNA, the CDR3 is TGCAGTGCTAGAGGCGTAGCGGGGGTCACAGATACGCAGTATTTT. It codes for CSARGVAGVTDTQYF.

This clonotype was seen many times. V gene TRBV20-1 combines with J gene TRBJ1-4, with D hard to call. This CDR3 has 15 residues. The germline CDR1 and CDR2 sequences are DFQATT and SNEGSKA (reference sequence). Trimming cost V 4 bases and J 0 bases, with 12 bases left between them. The CDR3 sequence is CSATRLAATNEKLFF. DNA of the CDR3: TGCAGTGCTACTCGGTTGGCCGCAACTAATGAAAAACTGTTTTTT.

This clonotype has ten or more counts. The J gene is TRBJ2-5, the V gene TRBV12-3 or TRBV12-4; D unclear. The CDR3 is made up of 12 amino acids. V was cut by 5 bases and J by 4 bases, with 8 bases left in between. The CDR3 here is CASSTTGETQYF. The CDR3 DNA reads as TGTGCCAGCAGTACGACTGGAGAGACCCAGTACTTC.

This clonotype was picked up many times. The CDR3 region has the DNA TGTGCCAGCAGCCAAGGAGGTTCATTCACAGATACGCAGTATTTT. Translated, it gives CASSQGGSFTDTQYF. The V call is TRBV3-1, the J call TRBJ2-3; D is unclear. The V end was cut by 1 base, the J end by 2 bases, with 10 bases between. In germline, CDR1 is LGHDT, CDR2 YNNKEL (reference sequence). This CDR3 is built from 15 residues.

This clonotype was seen repeatedly, ten times or more. The chain's CDR3 is CASSESTGRGGKLFF. CDR3 coding DNA: TGCGCCAGCAGTGAGTCGACAGGGAGAGGGGGAAAACTGTTTTTT. This chain uses TRBV10-2 with TRBJ1-4; 7 nucleotides align to TRBD1. This CDR3 has 15 amino acids. CDR1 and CDR2 (germline): WSHSY, SAAADI. V lost 0 bases, J lost 10 bases, and 8 bases stayed unmatched.

This clonotype was observed many times. The chain uses TRBV20-1 and TRBJ2-1, with TRBD1 matching 8 bases. The CDR3 totals 15 residues. The ends lost 1 base at V and 10 bases at J; junction bases unmatched: 12. Germline V gives CDR1 DFQATT, CDR2 SNEGSKA (reference sequence). The CDR3 spells CSARGGDRGGWEQFF. The DNA for the CDR3 is TGCAGTGCTAGAGGAGGTGACAGGGGAGGATGGGAGCAGTTCTTC.

This clonotype was seen ten or more times. The rearrangement uses TRBV10-3 and TRBJ2-3, with 8 nucleotides matching TRBD1. J lost 3 bases, V lost 3 bases, and 8 bases had no gene match. The CDR3 consists of 16 residues. Germline CDR1 is ENHRY and CDR2 is SYGVKD. DNA of the CDR3: TGTGCCATCAGTGAAGGGGGCAGGGGGCCGACAGATACGCAGTATTTT. As protein: CAISEGGRGPTDTQYF.